This T cell receptor (beta chain) is drawn from a study of response to subunit inactivated influenza vaccine. The germline V gene encodes CDR1 SGHRS and CDR2 YFSETQ. V lost 1 base and J lost 9; bases outside the gene matches: 6. CDR3 length equals 15 residues. This clonotype was seen more than once but under ten times. In TCRdb, the RT-PCR reads were re-called with MiXCR into one record per CDR3 protein. The sample holds over 450,000 distinct CDR3 sequences, over 10% seen once. The receptor's source is a man between 50 and 59 years old who received an inactivated influenza vaccine. The V and J genes are TRBV5-1 and TRBJ2-1; 11 nucleotides align to TRBD2. Source: PBMCs from blood, taken 40 to 50 days after vaccination. The chain's CDR3 is CASSLTLAGVREQFF. For the CDR3, the DNA is TGCGCCAGCAGCTTGACACTAGCGGGAGTCCGTGAGCAGTTCTTC.